The next 26 T cell receptor beta chains were all read from a single sample in a study of CD8 T cells in Susac syndrome. Random hexamers were used to reverse transcribe an amount of roughly 0.5 to 1 ug RNA. TCRdb used MiXCR to reprocess the immunoSEQ multiplex PCR reads, holding one entry per CDR3 protein. The repertoire consists of some 300,000 distinct CDR3 sequences, with 85% occurring once and the leading ten covering 0.21%. The sample taken for sequencing was CD8+ T cells from PBMCs. The source is a human donor with multiple sclerosis.

This chain uses TRBV13 with TRBJ2-1; the match to TRBD2 covers 9 bases. Unmatched junction bases numbered 6, after V lost 5 bases and J lost 4 bases. Looked up from germline, CDR1 is PRHDT and CDR2 is FYEKMQ (reference sequence). The CDR3 sequence is 15 residues long. The CDR3 reads CASSATSGWYNEQFF. In nucleotides, the CDR3 is TGTGCCAGCAGCGCGACTAGCGGTTGGTACAATGAGCAGTTCTTC.

V is TRBV14 and J is TRBJ2-7; D possibly corresponds to TRBD1 (5 bases). The ends were cut back, 4 bases at V and 0 bases at J, with 10 bases in the middle. The CDR3 runs 14 residues. From germline, CDR1 is SGHDN and CDR2 FVKESK. CDR3 sequence: CASSLSTDSYEQYF. DNA of the CDR3: TGTGCCAGCAGCCTCTCGACAGACTCCTACGAGCAGTACTTC.

The J gene is TRBJ2-7, the V gene TRBV20-1, with TRBD2 matching 7 bases. This CDR3 is 17 amino acids long. The V and J ends lost 0 bases and 1 base, in that order; junction bases with no gene match: 12. Germline V gene sequence: CDR1 DFQATT, CDR2 SNEGSKA (reference sequence). The CDR3 DNA reads TGCAGTGCTAGAGATTATGAGGAGCGGGGAAATTCCTACGAGCAGTACTTC. Its translation: CSARDYEERGNSYEQYF.

V and J are TRBV12-3 or TRBV12-4 and TRBJ2-1; TRBD2 matches at 15 bases. The CDR3 loop spans 18 amino acids. J lost 8 bases, V lost 5 bases, and 13 bases had no gene match. The chain's CDR3 is CASSRTSGRGNDMDEQFF. Here the CDR3 DNA reads TGTGCCAGCAGTCGGACTAGCGGGAGGGGTAATGACATGGATGAGCAGTTCTTC.

The chain is built from TRBV4-3 and TRBJ2-4, with a weak D call TRBD1 (6 bases). Germline loops: CDR1 LGHNA, CDR2 YSLEER. The CDR3 totals 18 residues. V was pared by 0 bases and J by 9 bases, with 24 bases between. CDR3 nucleotide sequence: TGCGCCAGCAGCCAAGATAGTAGAGGGGGTGAGGGTAGGAGCATTCAGTACTTC. It encodes CASSQDSRGGEGRSIQYF.

V is TRBV19 and J is TRBJ2-7; no clear D gene. V dropped 2 bases and J dropped 4 bases, with 12 bases sitting between them. CDR1 and CDR2 (germline): LNHDA, SQIVND (reference sequence). This CDR3 has 14 residues. The CDR3 is CASSIRPAGYEQYF. CDR3 DNA: TGTGCCAGTAGTATAAGGCCCGCCGGTTACGAGCAGTACTTC.

This chain joins TRBV4-3 and TRBJ1-1; D may be TRBD1 (5 bases). CDR1 LGHNA and CDR2 YSLEER come from the germline V gene. Trimming stripped 0 bases from V and 3 bases from J, with 14 bases between. The CDR3 is made up of 16 amino acids. CDR3 loop: CASSQDAPGGYTEAFF. The CDR3 region has the DNA TGCGCCAGCAGCCAAGATGCGCCCGGGGGTTACACTGAAGCTTTCTTT.

The sample holds one count of this clonotype. The chain combines TRBV16 with TRBJ1-2; D unresolved. The V end was cut by 4 bases, the J end by 4 bases, with 10 bases between. The CDR3 is 13 amino acids. In germline, CDR1 is KGHSY, CDR2 FQNENV. The CDR3 sequence: CASSPTLSYGYTF. The DNA for the CDR3 is TGTGCCAGCAGCCCGACACTTAGCTATGGCTACACCTTC.

This clonotype was observed at least ten times. The V call is TRBV27, the J call TRBJ2-7; 12 bases align to TRBD2. Trimming took 6 bases from V and 1 from J; bases not matched to a gene: 4. CDR1 and CDR2 (germline): MNHEY, SMNVEV (reference sequence). The CDR3 runs 15 residues. DNA of the CDR3: TGTGCCAGCAGCTTAGGGACTAGCGGGTCCTACGAGCAGTACTTC. It codes for CASSLGTSGSYEQYF.

This clonotype showed up just a few times. The chain has TRBV7-6 and TRBJ2-3, with TRBD2 matching 7 bases. The CDR3 loop spans 14 amino acids. The germline gives CDR1 SGHVS, CDR2 FNYEAQ. The trim removed 3 bases at V and 1 base at J, leaving 1 base unmatched. The CDR3 protein is CASSFAGGTDTQYF. CDR3 sequence (DNA): TGTGCCAGCAGCTTTGCGGGAGGCACAGATACGCAGTATTTT.

The V gene is TRBV9, the J gene TRBJ2-4; 10 nucleotides align to TRBD1. The germline gives CDR1 SGDLS, CDR2 YYNGEE. The V and J ends lost 0 bases and 8 bases, in that order; junction bases with no gene match: 5. The CDR3 contains 15 residues. CDR3 in DNA: TGTGCCAGCAGCGTAGCCGGGACAGGGGAAGACATTCAGTACTTC. Protein sequence: CASSVAGTGEDIQYF.

V gene TRBV6-5 combines with J gene TRBJ2-7, with unresolved D. The CDR3 consists of 13 residues. Per the germline V gene, CDR1 is MNHEY and CDR2 is SVGAGI. Between the trimmed V and J ends, which lost 1 base and 0 bases, there was a span of 4 bases. CDR3 DNA: TGTGCCAGCAGTTACTATAACTCCTACGAGCAGTACTTC. Translating it yields CASSYYNSYEQYF.

The rearrangement links TRBV19 to TRBJ2-3, with 7 positions matching TRBD1. In germline, CDR1 is LNHDA, CDR2 SQIVND (reference sequence). This CDR3 is built from 17 residues. V lost 1 base, J lost 0 bases, and 7 bases stayed unmatched. The CDR3 DNA reads TGTGCCAGTAGTATAGTGGGAACAGGGGATAGCACAGATACGCAGTATTTT. This gives the protein CASSIVGTGDSTDTQYF.

V usage is TRBV6-2 or TRBV6-3 and J usage is TRBJ2-1; D may be TRBD2 (6 bases). V was shortened by 10 bases and J by 5 bases, with 15 bases between the two germline ends. CDR3 length: 13 residues. Germline V gives CDR1 MNHEY, CDR2 SVGEGT. CDR3 in DNA: TGTGCCACTGGACTAACGTGGAACAATGAGCAGTTCTTC. This encodes CATGLTWNNEQFF.

The gene calls are TRBV7-2 and TRBJ2-7; 13 nucleotides align to TRBD2. Germline CDR1 is SGHTA and CDR2 is FQGNSA. V shed 4 bases, J shed 7 bases, and the junction held 4 bases outside the gene matches. The CDR3 sequence is 14 residues long. The CDR3 nucleotides read TGTGCCAGCAGCTGGGGACTAGCGGGAAATGAGCAGTACTTC. It is translated as CASSWGLAGNEQYF.

The V call is TRBV10-3, the J call TRBJ2-3; D is perhaps TRBD2 (5 bases). V lost 2 bases and J lost 4, with 13 bases in between. The germline CDR1 and CDR2 sequences are ENHRY and SYGVKD. The CDR3 has 15 amino acids. The CDR3 sequence: CAISEEIGAADTQYF. The CDR3 DNA reads as TGTGCCATCAGTGAGGAAATAGGAGCGGCAGATACGCAGTATTTT.

The chain has TRBV13 and TRBJ2-2, with 10 bases fitting TRBD2. The V gene's germline CDR1 is PRHDT and CDR2 FYEKMQ (reference sequence). The CDR3 is 16 amino acids. Trimming at V came to 1 base and at J to 7 bases, leaving 6 bases not matched to a gene. The CDR3 spells CASSLEAGGPGGELFF. The CDR3 DNA reads as TGTGCCAGCAGCTTAGAAGCGGGAGGGCCTGGCGGGGAGCTGTTTTTT.

The chain combines TRBV4-3 with TRBJ2-2; D unresolved. Trimming took 3 bases from V and 4 from J, leaving 6 bases between them. Germline V lookup: CDR1 LGHNA, CDR2 YSLEER. This CDR3 region has 13 residues. The CDR3 sequence is CASSQGFTGELFF. DNA for the CDR3: TGCGCCAGCAGCCAGGGTTTCACCGGGGAGCTGTTTTTT.

The gene calls are TRBV27 and TRBJ2-3; no firm D call. This CDR3 has 13 residues. V lost 6 bases to trimming and J lost 3 bases, with 10 bases between them. Per the germline V gene, CDR1 is MNHEY and CDR2 is SMNVEV (reference sequence). CDR3 residues: CASRVRPTDTQYF. The CDR3 region has the DNA TGTGCCAGCAGGGTAAGGCCTACAGATACGCAGTATTTT.

The chain uses TRBV30 and TRBJ1-5; TRBD1 matches 12 bases. The germline gives CDR1 GTSNPN, CDR2 SVGIG (reference sequence). Trimming removed 2 bases from V and 6 bases from J; junction bases left unmatched: 8. The length of the CDR3 is 16 residues. Here the CDR3 reads CAWSIPGQGAGQPQHF. Written as DNA, the CDR3 is TGTGCCTGGAGTATTCCGGGACAGGGGGCCGGTCAGCCCCAGCATTTT.

The rearrangement uses TRBV2 and TRBJ2-7, with 9 bases that match TRBD1. The CDR3 totals 14 residues. V was clipped by 4 bases and J by 5 bases; unmatched bases: 6. CDR1 and CDR2 from the germline V gene are SNHLY and FYNNEI. In DNA form, the CDR3 reads TGTGCCAGCAGTGTGGGACAGGGTATCGACGAGCAGTACTTC. Its protein is CASSVGQGIDEQYF. The full variable domain, its missing parts supplied by reference TRBV2 and TRBJ2-7, is EPEVTQTPSHQVTQMGQEVILRCVPISNHLYFYWYRQILGQKVEFLVSFYNNEISEKSEIFDDQFSVERPDGSNFTLKIRSTKLEDSAMYFCASSVGQGIDEQYFGPGTRLTVT.

This clonotype was seen just once. This chain joins TRBV4-3 and TRBJ2-3, with 10 bases lining up with TRBD2. The CDR3 has 20 amino acids. Per germline, CDR1 LGHNA and CDR2 YSLEER. The V and J ends lost 0 bases and 2 bases, in that order; junction bases with no gene match: 14. CDR3 DNA sequence: TGCGCCAGCAGCCAAGACCTCTCCCTCGGGACTAGCGCCTTCACAGATACGCAGTATTTT. Translated: CASSQDLSLGTSAFTDTQYF.

This clonotype showed up just once. The chain employs TRBV7-9 and TRBJ2-3; 14 bases are a match to TRBD2. V lost 5 bases and J lost 4; bases outside the gene matches: 8. The CDR3 runs 17 residues. In germline, CDR1 is SEHNR, CDR2 FQNEAQ (reference sequence). The CDR3 DNA follows: TGTGCCAGCAGCCACTCTGGGACTAGCGGGAGATCAGATACGCAGTATTTT. Translating it yields CASSHSGTSGRSDTQYF.

The chain carries TRBV6-2 or TRBV6-3 and TRBJ2-7; D uncertain. Per the germline V gene, CDR1 is MNHEY and CDR2 is SVGEGT. The CDR3 spans 14 residues. Trimming removed 0 bases at V and 4 bases at J, with 10 bases between. CDR3: CASSYSQVGYEQYF. CDR3 bases: TGTGCCAGCAGTTACTCGCAGGTCGGGTACGAGCAGTACTTC.

CDR3 region: CSVGVSGNEQFF. The CDR3, as DNA: TGCAGCGTTGGGGTTAGCGGCAATGAGCAGTTCTTC. V is TRBV29-1 and J is TRBJ2-1; maybe TRBD2 (6 bases). Deletions cut 4 bases from V and 6 bases from J, with 10 bases between. The CDR3 contains 12 residues. The V gene's germline CDR1 is SQVTM and CDR2 ANQGSEA.

The J gene is TRBJ1-2, the V gene TRBV9; 12 positions agree with TRBD1. Unmatched junction bases numbered 19, after V lost 4 bases and J lost 6 bases. The CDR3 loop spans 19 amino acids. Germline values: CDR1 SGDLS, CDR2 YYNGEE. The CDR3 loop is CASSQNLGQGAPWGDGYTF. The CDR3 nucleotides read TGTGCCAGCAGCCAAAACTTGGGACAGGGGGCTCCTTGGGGTGATGGCTACACCTTC.